This T cell receptor beta chain was observed in a study of blood T cell repertoires in COVID-19. Trimming took off 0 bases at V and 9 bases at J, with 9 bases between the two ends. This CDR3 has 13 amino acids. Per germline, CDR1 GTSNPN and CDR2 SVGIG (reference sequence). Profiling relied on immunoSEQ multiplex PCR, and the TCRdb table lists in-frame clones only, not all of them. The sample has some 290,000 clones; around 83% are singletons. This rearrangement joins TRBV30 to TRBJ1-6, with unresolved D. The sample comprised peripheral blood. The sequence came from a man between 18 and 35 years old with active or convalescent COVID-19. The CDR3 is CAWSVYRSSPLHF. The CDR3 region has the DNA TGTGCCTGGAGTGTGTACAGAAGTTCACCCCTCCACTTT.